The TCR beta chain described here comes from a study of early T cells in non-severe SARS-CoV-2 infection. Study outcomes and limitations: Lookups in VDJdb leaned toward anti-spike CD8 responses and missed private and CD4 specificities.

This clonotype was seen many times. Its antigen remains unknown. Separate cDNA molecules each had unique molecular identifiers attached to them. Each CDR3 protein gets one entry after TCRdb re-called the 5' RACE reads with MiXCR. In the table there are approximately 67,000 distinct CDR3 sequences, around 10% of which are singletons. This CDR3 has 13 residues. The V end lost 6 bases, the J end lost 10 bases, and 16 bases lay between the germline ends. CDR1 and CDR2 (germline): MNHNS, SASEGT. Sequenced material: whole blood. The sequence was collected from an adult who was a healthcare worker with PCR-confirmed SARS-CoV-2 infection or an uninfected control (not recorded which). The V and J genes are TRBV6-1 and TRBJ2-1, with TRBD1 as a possible D gene (7 bases). In nucleotides, the CDR3 is TGTGCCAGCAGGACTGGGGACAGCGGGGAGCAGTTCTTC. Protein product: CASRTGDSGEQFF.